The 32 T cell receptor beta chains below all came from one sample that was sequenced in a study of Tregs in tolerant kidney transplant recipients. Data came from immunoSEQ multiplex PCR; TCRdb stores just in-frame clones and leaves some out. The sample lists 14,000 to 15,000 clones; around 77% were seen once. Sequenced material: Tregs from blood, taken before the transplant. The receptor source for this set is a human donor who received a combined kidney and bone marrow transplant.

V usage is TRBV5-6 and J usage is TRBJ1-2; perhaps TRBD1 as D (6 bases). The CDR3 sequence is 14 residues long. Trimming removed 2 bases from V and 4 bases from J, with 12 bases in between. Germline V CDR1 and CDR2: SGHDT, YYEEEE. The CDR3 region has the DNA TGTGCCAGCAGCTTTAAGGACAGAATCTATGGCTACACCTTC. Amino acid sequence: CASSFKDRIYGYTF.

The chain couples TRBV10-2 to TRBJ1-5; 7 bases align to TRBD1. The V gene end was trimmed by 4 bases and the J gene end by 7 bases; junction bases not matched to a gene: 13. The length of the CDR3 is 16 residues. Germline V CDR1 and CDR2: WSHSY, SAAADI. The DNA of the CDR3 is TGCGCCAGCAGTGCCCAAGACCCCGCAGGGGGGCAGCCCCAGCATTTT. This codes for CASSAQDPAGGQPQHF.

V usage is TRBV7-9 and J usage is TRBJ2-1; TRBD2 aligns across 8 bases. This CDR3 spans 14 amino acids. Germline CDR1 reads SEHNR; CDR2 reads FQNEAQ (reference sequence). The V gene end was trimmed by 1 base and the J gene end by 7 bases; junction bases not matched to a gene: 3. The CDR3 DNA is TGTGCCAGCAGCTTAGAACTAGCGGCTAATGAGCAGTTCTTC. Translated, it gives CASSLELAANEQFF.

The chain links TRBV12-5 to TRBJ1-3; TRBD1 agrees at 9 bases. V dropped 4 bases and J dropped 5; count of bases not matched to a gene: 12. This CDR3 comprises 17 residues. CDR1 is LGHNT, CDR2 FRNRAP, per germline. CDR3 loop: CASGSSSGTGYRNTIYF. In DNA form, the CDR3 reads TGTGCTAGTGGTTCCTCCTCCGGGACAGGGTACAGAAACACCATATATTTT.

The J gene is TRBJ2-3, the V gene TRBV9; TRBD2 matches 9 bases. Per the germline V gene, CDR1 is SGDLS and CDR2 is YYNGEE. The V segment lost 2 bases and the J segment 6 bases; nucleotides outside the gene matches: 4. The CDR3 totals 14 residues. CDR3 sequence reads: CASSVRGGPDTQYF. CDR3 nucleotides: TGTGCCAGCAGCGTGCGGGGGGGGCCGGATACGCAGTATTTT. Full variable domain (outside the CDR3, taken from reference TRBV9 and TRBJ2-3): DSGVTQTPKHLITATGQRVTLRCSPRSGDLSVYWYQQSLDQGLQFLIQYYNGEERAKGNILERFSAQQFPDLHSELNLSSLELGDSALYFCASSVRGGPDTQYFGPGTRLTVL.

The chain carries TRBV5-1 and TRBJ1-4; 7 bases match TRBD1. The CDR3 runs 16 residues. Per germline, CDR1 SGHRS and CDR2 YFSETQ. Unmatched junction bases numbered 8, after V lost 4 bases and J lost 2 bases. In DNA form, the CDR3 reads TGCGCCAGCAGCGGAGGGACAGCCAGGACTAATGAAAAACTGTTTTTT. Encoded protein: CASSGGTARTNEKLFF.

This sequence joins TRBV30 and TRBJ2-3; tentative D call: TRBD2 (6 bases). The V end lost 7 bases, the J end lost 4 bases, and 18 bases lay between the germline ends. CDR3 length equals 14 residues. Germline values: CDR1 GTSNPN, CDR2 SVGIG (reference sequence). CDR3 sequence (DNA): TGTGCCTCGTCGGAGGGTCTGGGTGCAGATACGCAGTATTTT. Translated, it gives CASSEGLGADTQYF.

This chain uses TRBV6-1 with TRBJ1-1; 7 bases map to TRBD1. The trim removed 0 bases at V and 4 bases at J, leaving 5 bases unmatched. Germline V lookup: CDR1 MNHNS, CDR2 SASEGT. This CDR3 is 15 amino acids long. The CDR3 protein is CASSEALPGGTEAFF. The DNA for the CDR3 is TGTGCCAGCAGTGAAGCGCTTCCAGGGGGCACTGAAGCTTTCTTT.

This clone is classed as medium-sized. The gene calls are TRBV5-4 and TRBJ2-7; 7 nucleotides align to TRBD1. This CDR3 spans 12 amino acids. The germline CDR1 and CDR2 sequences are SGHNT and YYREEE (reference sequence). V lost 4 bases to trimming and J lost 3 bases; unmatched junction nucleotides: 1. This chain's CDR3 is CASSRDSYEQYF. CDR3 DNA: TGTGCCAGCAGCCGGGACAGCTACGAGCAGTACTTC.

The V gene is TRBV5-6, the J gene TRBJ1-5; D uncertain. This CDR3 is 13 amino acids long. V lost 0 bases and J lost 6, with 7 bases in between. The germline V gene encodes CDR1 SGHDT and CDR2 YYEEEE. CDR3 sequence (DNA): TGTGCCAGCAGCTTGGCGAGGGCTCAGCCCCAGCATTTT. It specifies CASSLARAQPQHF.

This chain uses TRBV6-1 with TRBJ2-1; tentative D call: TRBD1 (6 bases). V lost 4 bases to trimming and J lost 4 bases, with 8 bases between them. CDR1 and CDR2 (germline): MNHNS, SASEGT. The CDR3 loop spans 13 amino acids. CDR3 amino acids: CASSGTVYNEQFF. For the CDR3, the DNA is TGTGCCAGCAGTGGGACAGTTTACAATGAGCAGTTCTTC.

V is TRBV27 and J is TRBJ2-7; 10 positions agree with TRBD1. Unmatched junction bases numbered 8, after V lost 7 bases and J lost 5 bases. From germline, CDR1 is MNHEY and CDR2 SMNVEV (reference sequence). This CDR3 spans 14 amino acids. The CDR3 loop reads CASIPGQGTHEQYF. In DNA, the CDR3 is TGTGCCAGCATTCCGGGACAGGGGACCCACGAGCAGTACTTC.

The chain joins TRBV7-6 to TRBJ2-1, with 10 bases fitting TRBD2. There are 17 residues in the CDR3. V lost 5 bases to trimming and J lost 6 bases; unmatched junction nucleotides: 13. Germline V gene sequence: CDR1 SGHVS, CDR2 FNYEAQ. The CDR3 reads CASSPDGPLAGFNEQFF. The CDR3 DNA is TGTGCCAGCAGCCCGGACGGACCACTAGCGGGATTCAATGAGCAGTTCTTC.

Here the CDR3 reads CASSLVGTSGYNEQFF. In DNA form, the CDR3 reads TGTGCCAGCAGCTTGGTCGGGACTAGCGGTTACAATGAGCAGTTCTTC. The rearrangement uses TRBV5-6 and TRBJ2-1, with 11 bases lining up with TRBD2. The CDR3 is 16 amino acids. CDR1 is SGHDT and CDR2 is YYEEEE in the germline V gene. Trimming took 0 bases from V and 4 from J; bases not matched to a gene: 3.

About this clone itself: Since the CDR3 does not end with the conserved phenylalanine or tryptophan, this likely comes from a read error. The DNA is omitted, as the CDR3 cannot be located on it reliably, and the CDR3 follows TCRdb's listing. The chain links TRBV2 to TRBJ1-1; the table's D gene call, TRBD1, was not cross checked with the DNA. Counting both end residues, the CDR3 totals 15 amino acids. The germline V gene encodes CDR1 SNHLY and CDR2 FYNNEI. CDR3 sequence: CASSETGTTFGLGTI.

The rearrangement uses TRBV10-1 and TRBJ2-3; TRBD2 might be the D (5 bases). V lost 0 bases to trimming and J lost 3 bases, with 19 bases between them. The CDR3 is 18 residues long. Per the germline V gene, CDR1 is WNHNN and CDR2 is SYGVQD (reference sequence). CDR3 loop: CASSESVKRDYPTDTQYF. CDR3 sequence (DNA): TGCGCCAGCAGTGAGTCCGTGAAGAGGGATTACCCTACAGATACGCAGTATTTT.

This rearrangement joins TRBV4-2 to TRBJ2-1; 12 nucleotides line up with TRBD2. Trimming at V came to 0 bases and at J to 8 bases, leaving 8 bases not matched to a gene. This CDR3 contains 17 residues. Germline CDR1 LGHNA, CDR2 YNFKEQ. The CDR3 loop reads CASSQDRGLAGRHEQFF. Here the CDR3 DNA reads TGTGCCAGCAGCCAAGACAGGGGACTAGCGGGTAGGCATGAGCAGTTCTTC.

The rearrangement links TRBV7-8 to TRBJ1-5; weak D call: TRBD1 (6 bases). Trimming took 8 bases from V and 5 from J, leaving 16 bases between them. Germline-derived CDR1 and CDR2 are SGHVS and FQNEAQ. The CDR3 contains 14 residues. The CDR3 DNA follows: TGTGCCAGCGCACCCTACAGGGTTGATCAGCCCCAGCATTTT. Residues: CASAPYRVDQPQHF.

The rearrangement links TRBV4-1 to TRBJ1-3, with D uncertain. The CDR3 contains 16 residues. Trimming took off 1 base at V and 0 bases at J, with 10 bases between the two ends. The germline CDR1 and CDR2 sequences are MGHRA and YSYEKL. The CDR3 loop reads CASSQGRLISGNTIYF. The CDR3 DNA sequence: TGCGCCAGCAGCCAAGGCCGACTGATCTCTGGAAACACCATATATTTT.

The genes are TRBV5-6 and TRBJ2-5; the match to TRBD2 covers 7 bases. The CDR3 sequence is 13 residues long. The germline gives CDR1 SGHDT, CDR2 YYEEEE. V was pared by 4 bases and J by 3 bases, with 3 bases of the junction left unmatched. The CDR3 spells CASSSGTKETQYF. In DNA form, the CDR3 reads TGTGCCAGCAGCAGCGGGACCAAAGAGACCCAGTACTTC.

The chain joins TRBV10-3 to TRBJ1-2; 8 bases line up with TRBD1. The CDR3 length is 14 residues. V lost 10 bases and J lost 3; bases outside the gene matches: 10. Germline V gene data show CDR1 as ENHRY and CDR2 as SYGVKD. CDR3 in DNA: TGTGCCACCTTGGACAGGGAACAAGACTATGGCTACACCTTC. This gives the protein CATLDREQDYGYTF.

The V and J genes are TRBV4-3 and TRBJ1-4; D ambiguous. Germline V CDR1 and CDR2: LGHNA, YSLEER. The CDR3 extends over 16 amino acids. Trimming stripped 0 bases from V and 7 bases from J, with 15 bases between. For the CDR3, the DNA is TGCGCCAGCAGCCAAGATCGGGCAGGACGGGGTGAAAAACTGTTTTTT. This codes for CASSQDRAGRGEKLFF.

This sequence joins TRBV5-4 and TRBJ2-2; TRBD1 aligns across 7 bases. With 3 bases clipped from V and 3 bases from J, the junction kept 2 bases outside the gene matches. This CDR3 is built from 14 residues. Per germline, CDR1 SGHNT and CDR2 YYREEE (reference sequence). CDR3 DNA: TGTGCCAGCAGCTCGGACAGGTACACCGGGGAGCTGTTTTTT. This encodes CASSSDRYTGELFF.

To note about this clone: The junction and the germline gene differ at one end; a read error may be behind it. The chain is built from TRBV5-1 and TRBJ2-1, with 10 bases matching TRBD2. The CDR3 has 18 residues. Germline loops: CDR1 SGHRS, CDR2 YFSETQ. The CDR3 nucleotides are TGCGCCAGCCGCTTAGCGGGAGGTTTTTACCGTTTAAACAATGAGCAGTTCTTC. Its translation: CASRLAGGFYRLNNEQFF.

This chain links TRBV5-6 with TRBJ2-7; 9 nucleotides agree with TRBD1. This CDR3 has 13 residues. Trimming at V came to 1 base and at J to 10 bases, leaving 6 bases not matched to a gene. CDR1 is SGHDT and CDR2 is YYEEEE in the germline V gene. In DNA form, the CDR3 reads TGTGCCAGCAGCTTGCCCGGGACAGGGAATCAGTACTTC. This codes for CASSLPGTGNQYF.

The count of this clone is one. The CDR3 spells CAISESGGTYEQYF. The CDR3 nucleotides are TGTGCCATCAGTGAGTCGGGGGGAACATACGAGCAGTACTTC. The gene calls are TRBV10-3 and TRBJ2-7; D perhaps matches TRBD2 (6 bases). V lost 0 bases, J lost 4 bases, and 10 bases lay in between. The germline CDR1 and CDR2 sequences are ENHRY and SYGVKD. This CDR3 spans 14 amino acids.

The chain employs TRBV7-6 and TRBJ2-7; D is unclear. The ends were cut back, 3 bases at V and 1 base at J, with 7 bases in the middle. This CDR3 has 13 residues. The germline gives CDR1 SGHVS, CDR2 FNYEAQ. The CDR3 DNA reads TGTGCCAGCAGCTTCGGCGGATCCTACGAGCAGTACTTC. Its translation is CASSFGGSYEQYF.

This chain connects TRBV10-3 to TRBJ2-7; TRBD2 matches at 8 bases. The CDR3 sequence is 15 residues long. V shed 4 bases, J shed 2 bases, and the junction held 7 bases outside the gene matches. Germline V CDR1 and CDR2: ENHRY, SYGVKD. The CDR3 DNA sequence: TGTGCCATCAGTGCCTATAGCGGGACTGCCTACGAGCAGTACTTC. Protein product: CAISAYSGTAYEQYF.

The chain couples TRBV5-1 to TRBJ1-2; 9 nucleotides match TRBD1. Trimming at V came to 3 bases and at J to 5 bases, leaving 14 bases not matched to a gene. The CDR3 totals 17 residues. The germline V gene encodes CDR1 SGHRS and CDR2 YFSETQ. The CDR3 DNA is TGCGCCAGCAGCTCCGGGACAGGGCTTTTAGAGGGGTATGGCTACACCTTC. As protein: CASSSGTGLLEGYGYTF.

The chain couples TRBV5-6 to TRBJ2-7, with 7 bases lining up with TRBD1. In germline, CDR1 is SGHDT, CDR2 YYEEEE. CDR3 size: 14 residues. With 4 bases clipped from V and 7 bases from J, the junction kept 11 bases outside the gene matches. The CDR3 reads CASSPRGGRGEQYF. DNA of the CDR3: TGTGCCAGCAGCCCGAGAGGAGGCAGGGGGGAGCAGTACTTC. The complete variable domain, with remaining parts taken from reference TRBV5-6 and TRBJ2-7, reads DAGVTQSPTHLIKTRGQQVTLRCSPKSGHDTVSWYQQALGQGPQFIFQYYEEEERQRGNFPDRFSGHQFPNYSSELNVNALLLGDSALYLCASSPRGGRGEQYFGPGTRLTVT.

This chain connects TRBV4-1 to TRBJ1-2, with D unresolved. The germline V and J ends were trimmed by 10 bases and 4 bases, with 16 bases remaining between them. In germline, CDR1 is MGHRA, CDR2 YSYEKL. This CDR3 comprises 13 residues. The chain's CDR3 is CATRARGSYGYTF. The CDR3 DNA sequence: TGCGCCACCAGAGCACGGGGATCCTATGGCTACACCTTC.

The V gene is TRBV29-1, the J gene TRBJ2-7, with D possibly matching TRBD1 (7 bases). Between the trimmed V and J ends, which lost 3 bases and 9 bases, there was a span of 27 bases. Germline loops: CDR1 SQVTM, CDR2 ANQGSEA. The CDR3 contains 16 residues. CDR3 sequence: CSVEKGGRGDFRRQYF. Written as DNA, the CDR3 is TGCAGCGTTGAGAAAGGGGGCAGGGGGGACTTCAGGCGGCAGTACTTC.